The present TCR beta chain was sequenced within a study of blood T cell repertoires in COVID-19 (dated by TCRdb to 2018 to 2020). With regard to the full study: The collaborator samples originated in the United States, Italy and Spain and spanned the acute and convalescent phases of COVID-19. The prospective study material was composed of cDNA or gDNA derived from T cells, B-cell-depleted T cells, or PBMCs. Deeply sampled blood TCRbeta repertoires from subjects exposed to, actively infected with, or recovered from COVID-19 were included in the dataset. The repertoires were released in a freely available public database meant as a resource for research on the immune response to SARS-CoV-2. The samples were drawn from two sources: the first 160 participants of the ongoing ImmuneRACE study, and about 1,300 subjects contributed by 6 global collaborators. The sample metadata nearly always contained a de-identified subject ID, COVID-19 status, age in years and sex. Where available, HLA class I and class II types were obtained from metadata supplied by the sample provider rather than from assay-based typing. General study outcomes and caveats: The quantity of clinical and demographic metadata differed by source and by participant and was supplied without curation.

Via the germline V gene, CDR1 is MDHEN and CDR2 SYDVKM. From V the trimming removes 3 bases and from J it removes 5 bases, while the gene matches leave 11 bases of the junction unaccounted for. From the cysteine up to the phenylalanine, the CDR3 has a length of 17 residues. The kept DNA is CDR3 alone, 51 bases in frame from the first base. The collaborating institutions used their own protocols to collect whole blood in K2EDTA tubes. For TCRbeta analysis, collaborators shipped samples as frozen whole blood, isolated PBMCs, or DNA extracted from either of those sample types. The immunoSEQ Assay, a bias-controlled multiplex PCR, was used to amplify TCRbeta CDR3 regions from genomic DNA. On the study's bioinformatics: Nucleated cell counts per sample were estimated from amplification of reference gene primers within the assay. Sequence reads were collapsed and filtered to measure the absolute abundance of every unique TCRbeta CDR3 rearrangement. Productive Simpson clonality was computed per sample as the square root of Simpson's diversity index over productive rearrangements. TCRdb re-hosts the immuneACCESS table, in-frame sequences only. Its copies lack some clones; in the studies checked, an unresolved V gene accounts for under half of them, and the cause for the rest is not known. V and J calls and clone size are those listed in that table; D and trimming were worked out from the DNA. This sample lists roughly 20,000 clones; approximately 90% were detected once. Of the sample, roughly 9.7% is held by the ten largest clones.

As concerns this clone: The clone's antigen remains unknown. Per-base qualities were not stored, and no clone one base away is much larger.

The rearrangement combines TRBV28 with TRBJ2-2; TRBD2 matches 8 bases in the middle. This TCR was recovered from a human donor in a cohort sampled during active COVID-19. Sequencing was done on a sample of peripheral blood. The CDR3 here reads CASSFAREGFETGELFF. The bases read TGTGCCAGCAGTTTTGCCCGGGAGGGATTCGAGACCGGGGAGCTGTTTTTT. Supplemented by the reference TRBV28 and TRBJ2-2 proteins around the CDR3, the complete variable domain is DVKVTQSSRYLVKRTGEKVFLECVQDMDHENMFWYRQDPGLGLRLIYFSYDVKMKEKGDIPEGYSVSREKKERFSLILESASTNQTSMYLCASSFAREGFETGELFFGEGSRLTVL.